This TCR beta chain was sequenced during a study of regulatory T cells in long-lasting Graves disease. Construction of the TCR beta libraries employed iRepertoire HTBI primers in conjunction with Arm-PCR of CDR3 regions. TCRdb reprocessed the multiplex PCR reads via MiXCR and lists one record per CDR3 protein. The sample lists around 430,000 distinct CDR3 sequences, about 22% occurring once. The CDR3 loop spans 14 amino acids. Germline V CDR1 and CDR2: LNHNV, YYDKDF (reference sequence). V lost 0 bases, J lost 5 bases, and 10 bases lay in between. Time point reported: persistent/refractory GD, antithyroid drugs over 5 years with positive TRAb. Scientists built the TCR library using RNA that was extracted from PBMCs. The diagnosis of Graves' disease used American Thyroid Association guidelines.

The sequence derives from a female donor with Graves disease. V and J are TRBV15 and TRBJ1-1; a possible D gene is TRBD1 (5 bases). The sequences come from peripheral blood mononuclear cells (PBMCs), collected when the disease was refractory, from a patient treated with antithyroid drugs. This chain's CDR3 is CATSRDNGQTEAFF. CDR3 nucleotides: TGTGCCACCAGCAGAGACAACGGACAAACTGAAGCTTTCTTT.